This entry lists 24 T cell receptor beta chains sequenced from one sample in a study of blood T cell repertoires in COVID-19 (dated by TCRdb to about 2020). The library was obtained by the immunoSEQ multiplex PCR assay. TCRdb mirrors the immuneACCESS table, restricted to in-frame sequences. Some clones are absent from its copies; in checked studies, under half trace to an unresolved V gene, and the reason for the others is unknown. The sample records 200,000 to 250,000 clones, 75% to 90% of which are singletons. The ten largest account for approximately 5.3% of the sample. The sample was peripheral blood. The receptors shown here come from a human donor in a cohort sampled during active COVID-19.

This clone has just one count. V is TRBV18 and J is TRBJ1-2, with TRBD1 as a possible D gene (5 bases). The germline V and J ends were trimmed by 6 bases and 2 bases, with 13 bases remaining between them. The CDR3 runs to 14 residues. The germline CDR1 and CDR2 sequences are KGHSH and LQKENI. The CDR3 spells CASSAGPPNYGYTF. CDR3 DNA sequence: TGTGCCAGCTCGGCGGGACCGCCAAACTATGGCTACACCTTC.

This clone was seen only a few times. The V call is TRBV7-9, the J call TRBJ2-1; tentative D call: TRBD2 (6 bases). Germline-derived CDR1 and CDR2 are SEHNR and FQNEAQ (reference sequence). Trimming took 1 base from V and 3 from J, leaving 10 bases between them. This CDR3 contains 15 residues. The CDR3 spells CASSLGLDYYNEQFF. CDR3 sequence (DNA): TGTGCCAGCAGCTTAGGACTAGACTACTACAATGAGCAGTTCTTC.

This chain connects TRBV28 to TRBJ1-4; D ambiguous. V lost 7 bases, J lost 7 bases, and 16 bases lay in between. The CDR3 is 14 amino acids. The germline CDR1 and CDR2 sequences are MDHEN and SYDVKM. The CDR3 coding sequence is TGTGCCAGCACCGCACAGATAGGAACTGAAAAACTGTTTTTT. Its translation is CASTAQIGTEKLFF.

CDR3 bases: TGTGCCAGCAGCCCCGGACCCCGGAGGGGAGAGACCCAGTACTTC. Translated, it gives CASSPGPRRGETQYF. V and J are TRBV2 and TRBJ2-5; possible D gene TRBD2, 6 bases. The germline V and J ends were trimmed by 6 bases and 4 bases, with 18 bases remaining between them. The germline V gene has CDR1 SNHLY and CDR2 FYNNEI. CDR3 size: 15 residues.

CDR3 in DNA: TGTGCCAGCAGTCCGTACCGGGACTCCTCCTACGAGCAGTACTTC. Amino acid sequence: CASSPYRDSSYEQYF. The chain joins TRBV27 to TRBJ2-7, with D perhaps TRBD2 (6 bases). Germline loops: CDR1 MNHEY, CDR2 SMNVEV (reference sequence). Trimming took 5 bases from V and 0 from J, leaving 14 bases between them. The CDR3 consists of 15 residues.

This chain joins TRBV28 and TRBJ2-3, with a possible D match to TRBD2 (6 bases). V lost 6 bases and J 0 bases, leaving 13 bases between the germline ends. From germline, CDR1 is MDHEN and CDR2 SYDVKM. The CDR3 sequence is 15 residues long. CDR3 sequence (DNA): TGTGCCAGCAGCCGGCGGGGCCTTAGCACAGATACGCAGTATTTT. Its protein is CASSRRGLSTDTQYF.

The chain carries TRBV5-5 and TRBJ2-6; unclear D gene. The V and J ends lost 3 bases and 4 bases respectively, with 11 bases between them. The CDR3 is 15 amino acids. Germline values: CDR1 SGHKS, CDR2 YYEKEE (reference sequence). The CDR3 is CASSSVPGGANVLTF. The CDR3 DNA sequence: TGTGCCAGCAGCTCGGTCCCCGGGGGGGCCAACGTCCTGACTTTC.

This chain uses TRBV19 with TRBJ2-3; D is unresolved. The germline V gene has CDR1 LNHDA and CDR2 SQIVND (reference sequence). This CDR3 has 13 residues. V shed 3 bases and J shed 4 bases, with 8 bases lying between them. CDR3 nucleotides: TGTGCCAGTAGTATCAACATCGCAGATACGCAGTATTTT. This sequence encodes CASSINIADTQYF.

This chain connects TRBV6-5 to TRBJ2-7; 9 bases agree with TRBD1. Per germline, CDR1 MNHEY and CDR2 SVGAGI. The CDR3 spans 14 residues. V dropped 7 bases and J dropped 2; count of bases not matched to a gene: 6. The DNA for the CDR3 is TGTGCCAGCATGCCGGGACAGGGACCCTACGAGCAGTACTTC. Translation: CASMPGQGPYEQYF.

The rearrangement joins TRBV15 to TRBJ1-1; unclear D gene. Deletions cut 1 base from V and 9 bases from J, with 9 bases between. This CDR3 contains 12 residues. Germline CDR1 is LNHNV and CDR2 is YYDKDF (reference sequence). The CDR3 nucleotides are TGTGCCACCAGCAGAGGACGGCGGCAAGCTTTCTTT. Its protein is CATSRGRRQAFF.

This clone was seen once. The chain is built from TRBV27 and TRBJ2-5; the match to TRBD2 covers 7 bases. Germline CDR1 and CDR2: MNHEY and SMNVEV (reference sequence). This CDR3 comprises 15 residues. V lost 7 bases, J lost 4 bases, and 12 bases stayed unmatched. Written as DNA, the CDR3 is TGTGCCAGCACCCCCTTGAGCGGGGCTGGAGAGACCCAGTACTTC. Translation gives CASTPLSGAGETQYF.

This rearrangement joins TRBV7-8 to TRBJ1-1; tentatively, D is TRBD1 (6 bases). The CDR3 length is 15 residues. Trimming left V 5 bases short and J 0 bases short, with 13 bases between. Germline V gives CDR1 SGHVS, CDR2 FQNEAQ. CDR3 in amino acids: CASSLRQVMNTEAFF. The DNA of the CDR3 is TGTGCCAGCAGCCTCCGACAGGTTATGAACACTGAAGCTTTCTTT.

The chain recombines TRBV28 with TRBJ1-5; 7 bases align to TRBD1. The CDR3 sequence is 16 residues long. V gave up 5 bases and J gave up 2 bases; unmatched junction bases: 9. The germline CDR1 and CDR2 sequences are MDHEN and SYDVKM. The CDR3 reads CASSVTGATGNQPQHF. In DNA form, the CDR3 reads TGTGCCAGCAGTGTTACAGGGGCCACAGGCAATCAGCCCCAGCATTTT.

This chain joins TRBV7-2 and TRBJ1-3; a weak D match, TRBD1 (6 bases). The CDR3 runs 17 residues. Germline V gene lookup returns CDR1 SGHTA and CDR2 FQGNSA. V was pared by 4 bases and J by 0 bases, with 16 bases between. For the CDR3, the DNA is TGTGCCAGCAGCTCCTCCGGGACACCTTCCTCTGGAAACACCATATATTTT. The encoded protein is CASSSSGTPSSGNTIYF. Full variable domain (missing parts from reference TRBV7-2 and TRBJ1-3): GAGVSQSPSNKVTEKGKDVELRCDPISGHTALYWYRQSLGQGLEFLIYFQGNSAPDKSGLPSDRFSAERTGGSVSTLTIQRTQQEDSAVYLCASSSSGTPSSGNTIYFGEGSWLTVV.

The V and J genes are TRBV18 and TRBJ1-6; the D is unclear. CDR3 length equals 15 residues. The germline V gene has CDR1 KGHSH and CDR2 LQKENI. V dropped 6 bases and J dropped 0 bases, with 9 bases sitting between them. CDR3 residues: CASSLQSSYNSPLHF. CDR3 nucleotides: TGTGCCAGCTCGCTACAGAGCTCCTATAATTCACCCCTCCACTTT.

The V gene is TRBV5-6, the J gene TRBJ2-7; maybe TRBD2 (6 bases). From germline, CDR1 is SGHDT and CDR2 YYEEEE. CDR3 length equals 15 residues. Trimming took 3 bases from V and 1 from J, leaving 14 bases between them. The CDR3 is CASSSRRGQSYEQYF. For the CDR3, the DNA is TGTGCCAGCAGCTCAAGGAGGGGCCAATCCTACGAGCAGTACTTC.

About this clone itself: The junction departs from germline at one end; a sequencing error may be responsible. The chain carries TRBV9 and TRBJ1-1; perhaps TRBD1 as D (5 bases). This CDR3 is built from 16 residues. Germline CDR1 and CDR2: SGDLS and YYNGEE. This chain's CDR3 is CASSVEGGKGNTKAFF. In DNA form, the CDR3 reads TGTGCCAGCAGCGTAGAAGGAGGGAAGGGGAACACTAAAGCTTTCTTT.

The V and J genes are TRBV7-9 and TRBJ1-2; the match to TRBD1 covers 8 bases. Trimming at V came to 0 bases and at J to 6 bases, leaving 9 bases not matched to a gene. CDR1 and CDR2 from the germline V gene are SEHNR and FQNEAQ (reference sequence). The CDR3 is 16 amino acids. CDR3 in amino acids: CASSLARTGNWDGYTF. DNA of the CDR3: TGTGCCAGCAGCTTAGCAAGGACAGGGAACTGGGATGGCTACACCTTC. Full variable domain (remainder filled in from reference TRBV7-9 and TRBJ1-2): DTGVSQNPRHKITKRGQNVTFRCDPISEHNRLYWYRQTLGQGPEFLTYFQNEAQLEKSRLLSDRFSAERPKGSFSTLEIQRTEQGDSAMYLCASSLARTGNWDGYTFGSGTRLTVV.

This chain uses TRBV28 with TRBJ2-7; TRBD2 matches at 8 bases. The CDR3 runs 18 residues. V lost 5 bases and J lost 2; bases outside the gene matches: 17. CDR1 is MDHEN and CDR2 is SYDVKM in the germline V gene. CDR3: CASSPESFSGKGPYEQYF. In DNA form, the CDR3 reads TGTGCCAGCAGTCCCGAATCGTTTAGCGGGAAGGGTCCCTACGAGCAGTACTTC. Complete variable domain (other parts from reference TRBV28 and TRBJ2-7): DVKVTQSSRYLVKRTGEKVFLECVQDMDHENMFWYRQDPGLGLRLIYFSYDVKMKEKGDIPEGYSVSREKKERFSLILESASTNQTSMYLCASSPESFSGKGPYEQYFGPGTRLTVT.

J is TRBJ1-1 and V is TRBV27; 8 nucleotides agree with TRBD1. Germline CDR1 is MNHEY and CDR2 is SMNVEV (reference sequence). The CDR3 covers 15 residues. V shed 2 bases, J shed 4 bases, and the junction held 6 bases outside the gene matches. The CDR3: CASSLRTGRVTEAFF. The CDR3 coding sequence is TGTGCCAGCAGTTTAAGGACAGGGCGCGTCACTGAAGCTTTCTTT.

The count of this clone is one. The V gene is TRBV18, the J gene TRBJ2-7, with 10 bases matching TRBD2. CDR1 is KGHSH and CDR2 is LQKENI in the germline V gene. The CDR3 consists of 15 residues. J was trimmed by 4 bases and V by 3 bases; bases with no gene match: 6. The DNA of the CDR3 is TGTGCCAGCTCACCGCCTAGCGGGAGTGGATACGAGCAGTACTTC. Residues: CASSPPSGSGYEQYF.

The V gene is TRBV4-3, the J gene TRBJ2-4, with D possibly matching TRBD1 (5 bases). Germline V gives CDR1 LGHNA, CDR2 YSLEER. V lost 0 bases and J 5 bases, leaving 11 bases between the germline ends. CDR3 length: 15 amino acids. The CDR3 DNA reads as TGCGCCAGCAGCCAAGATGCCAGGGTCGAAAACATTCAGTACTTC. It is translated as CASSQDARVENIQYF.

The chain couples TRBV28 to TRBJ2-3; 9 nucleotides line up with TRBD1. J was trimmed by 3 bases and V by 2 bases; bases with no gene match: 3. The CDR3 length is 15 residues. The germline V gene has CDR1 MDHEN and CDR2 SYDVKM. The CDR3 spells CASSLGTGSTDTQYF. CDR3 bases: TGTGCCAGCAGTTTAGGGACAGGGAGTACAGATACGCAGTATTTT.

This sequence joins TRBV2 and TRBJ2-1; possible D gene TRBD1, 5 bases. This CDR3 spans 12 amino acids. V lost 3 bases, J lost 6 bases, and 6 bases lay in between. The germline gives CDR1 SNHLY, CDR2 FYNNEI. The CDR3 DNA follows: TGTGCCAGCAGTGACGACAGCAATGAGCAGTTCTTC. It specifies CASSDDSNEQFF.